Following are 3 T cell receptor beta chains from one sample sequenced in a study of T cell repertoires in cytomegalovirus infection. TCRdb reanalysed the reads using MiXCR and keeps one entry per CDR3 protein. The sample lists around 430,000 distinct CDR3 sequences; roughly 42% were seen once. These TCRs are of unknown antigen specificity. The specimen comprised cultured PBMCs, sampled from culture after CMV antigen stimulation. The receptors derive from a human donor in good health (CMV status not recorded). Some clones in this sample may be carry-over from other donors' samples.

The V and J genes are TRBV6-5 and TRBJ2-3; no clear D. Trimming removed 6 bases from V and 5 bases from J, with 9 bases in between. The germline V gene encodes CDR1 MNHEY and CDR2 SVGAGI. The CDR3 totals 12 residues. The CDR3 spells CASRPSRDTQYF. The DNA of the CDR3 is TGTGCCAGCAGGCCCTCCCGAGATACGCAGTATTTT.

V gene TRBV7-9 combines with J gene TRBJ2-2; tentatively, D is TRBD2 (5 bases). This CDR3 spans 14 amino acids. Germline V gene data show CDR1 as SEHNR and CDR2 as FQNEAQ (reference sequence). V lost 3 bases to trimming and J lost 4 bases, with 9 bases between them. This CDR3 is CASSFGLATGELFF. In DNA, the CDR3 is TGTGCCAGCAGCTTCGGGCTAGCCACCGGGGAGCTGTTTTTT.

V is TRBV11-2 and J is TRBJ1-1; D is unclear. CDR1 and CDR2 (germline): SGHAT, FQNNGV. V was shortened by 8 bases and J by 0 bases, with 16 bases between the two germline ends. The CDR3 contains 15 residues. The CDR3 bases are TGTGCCAGCGGACGTTCGGGGTCAATGAACACTGAAGCTTTCTTT. It specifies CASGRSGSMNTEAFF.